The source of this T cell receptor beta chain is a study of OX40 agonist ivuxolimab in advanced cancers. Here immunoSEQ multiplex PCR was the method, and the copy in TCRdb shows in-frame clones only, minus some. Of about 82,000 clones listed, roughly nine tenths are singletons. This clone appeared once. The CDR3 loop spans 13 amino acids. The V gene's germline CDR1 is GTSNPN and CDR2 SVGIG (reference sequence). V was clipped by 2 bases and J by 4 bases, with 9 bases between them. The chain has TRBV30 and TRBJ1-5; D unclear. The TCR comes from an adult with an advanced solid tumor such as melanoma, head and neck, liver or kidney cancer. Sample: CD4+ or CD8+ T cells sorted from blood, taken in a trial of the OX40 agonist ivuxolimab. CDR3 in DNA: TGTGCCTGGAGTACCTCGGATAATCAGCCCCAGCATTTT. Translation: CAWSTSDNQPQHF. The full variable domain, its missing parts supplied by reference TRBV30 and TRBJ1-5, is SQTIHQWPATLVQPVGSPLSLECTVEGTSNPNLYWYRQAAGRGLQLLFYSVGIGQISSEVPQNLSASRPQDRQFILSSKKLLLSDSGFYLCAWSTSDNQPQHFGDGTRLSIL.